The next 9 T cell receptor beta chains were all read from a single sample in a study of T cells in Graves' hyperthyroidism and ophthalmopathy. It was RNA transcripts that yielded the amplified TCR beta CDR3 regions. First-round RT-PCR of the TCR CDR3 relied on the HTBI primer set. TCRdb re-called the multiplex PCR reads through MiXCR, storing one row per CDR3 protein. Here the sample spans 200,000 to 250,000 distinct CDR3 sequences, about 25% being singletons. Source material: blood. These receptors were obtained from a woman aged 40 to 55 with Graves' ophthalmopathy.

This clonotype occurred many times. The V and J genes are TRBV6-5 and TRBJ2-2; maybe TRBD2 (6 bases). CDR1 is MNHEY, CDR2 SVGAGI, per germline. V gave up 5 bases and J gave up 1 base, with 8 bases separating them. The CDR3 runs to 14 residues. The CDR3 region is CASSPEGNTGELFF. Here the CDR3 DNA reads TGTGCCAGCAGTCCGGAGGGGAACACCGGGGAGCTGTTTTTT.

This clonotype was observed at least ten times. V usage is TRBV5-1 and J usage is TRBJ2-3; 9 bases map to TRBD1. Germline CDR1 is SGHRS and CDR2 is YFSETQ. V shed 6 bases, J shed 2 bases, and the junction held 7 bases outside the gene matches. The CDR3 is made up of 15 amino acids. The CDR3: CASTTGTGFTDTQYF. DNA of the CDR3: TGCGCCAGCACGACCGGGACAGGGTTCACAGATACGCAGTATTTT.

This clonotype occurred many times. CDR3 DNA: TGTGCCAGCAGCTTCCGGACTACCGGCGATCAGCCCCAGCATTTT. Its protein is CASSFRTTGDQPQHF. This chain uses TRBV7-8 with TRBJ1-5, with D unresolved. V was pared by 3 bases and J by 5 bases, with 14 bases between. CDR3 size: 15 residues. Germline assignment: CDR1 SGHVS and CDR2 FQNEAQ.

Ten or more counts support this clonotype. The chain has TRBV2 and TRBJ2-7; D is unresolved. This CDR3 has 13 residues. V was cut by 3 bases and J by 6 bases, with 12 bases left in between. Germline V gives CDR1 SNHLY, CDR2 FYNNEI. CDR3 sequence (DNA): TGTGCCAGCAGTGAGAGATATAAGGGCGAGCAGTACTTC. It specifies CASSERYKGEQYF.

In this sample, this clonotype turned up once. The CDR3 sequence is CASSSPAGENTEAFF. The CDR3 region has the DNA TGTGCCAGCAGTTCCCCTGCCGGGGAGAACACTGAAGCTTTCTTT. The chain is built from TRBV6-5 and TRBJ1-1, with D uncertain. This CDR3 has 15 amino acids. The V end lost 4 bases, the J end lost 1 base, and 13 bases lay between the germline ends. The germline CDR1 and CDR2 sequences are MNHEY and SVGAGI.

The chain employs TRBV12-3 or TRBV12-4 and TRBJ1-5; D perhaps matches TRBD1 (6 bases). The CDR3 covers 13 residues. V lost 6 bases, J lost 9 bases, and 15 bases lay in between. The CDR3 reads CASRGGGFSPQHF. The CDR3 nucleotides read TGTGCCAGCAGGGGGGGCGGGTTCTCGCCCCAGCATTTT.

This clonotype has a count of ten or more. This chain uses TRBV11-2 with TRBJ1-3; D is unclear. The CDR3 totals 14 residues. Per germline, CDR1 SGHAT and CDR2 FQNNGV. V gave up 3 bases and J gave up 0 bases, with 6 bases separating them. CDR3 amino acids: CASSFLGSGNTIYF. In DNA form, the CDR3 reads TGTGCCAGCAGCTTTCTGGGCTCTGGAAACACCATATATTTT. Using reference TRBV11-2 and TRBJ1-3 for the parts outside the CDR3, the full variable domain is EAGVAQSPRYKIIEKRQSVAFWCNPISGHATLYWYQQILGQGPKLLIQFQNNGVVDDSQLPKDRFSAERLKGVDSTLKIQPAKLEDSAVYLCASSFLGSGNTIYFGEGSWLTVV.

The table lists this clonotype with many counts. The V gene is TRBV2, the J gene TRBJ1-2; no firm D call. The V gene lost 6 bases and the J gene lost 3 bases, with 11 bases spanning the gap. The length of the CDR3 is 13 residues. The germline V gene encodes CDR1 SNHLY and CDR2 FYNNEI. The CDR3 DNA sequence: TGTGCCAGCAGCCTCCCGCGGGACTATGGCTACACCTTC. Translation gives CASSLPRDYGYTF.

This clonotype has only one observation. Possible read error: a much larger clone is one base away. It is likely a read error, because the conserved phenylalanine at the end of the CDR3 is missing. V and J are TRBV7-2 and TRBJ2-7; 7 nucleotides align to TRBD1. The CDR3 extends over 15 amino acids. CDR1 and CDR2 (germline): SGHTA, FQGNSA. CDR3 sequence reads: CASGFKTGTNYEQYL. DNA of the CDR3: TGTGCCAGCGGCTTCAAGACAGGGACCAACTACGAGCAGTACCTC.